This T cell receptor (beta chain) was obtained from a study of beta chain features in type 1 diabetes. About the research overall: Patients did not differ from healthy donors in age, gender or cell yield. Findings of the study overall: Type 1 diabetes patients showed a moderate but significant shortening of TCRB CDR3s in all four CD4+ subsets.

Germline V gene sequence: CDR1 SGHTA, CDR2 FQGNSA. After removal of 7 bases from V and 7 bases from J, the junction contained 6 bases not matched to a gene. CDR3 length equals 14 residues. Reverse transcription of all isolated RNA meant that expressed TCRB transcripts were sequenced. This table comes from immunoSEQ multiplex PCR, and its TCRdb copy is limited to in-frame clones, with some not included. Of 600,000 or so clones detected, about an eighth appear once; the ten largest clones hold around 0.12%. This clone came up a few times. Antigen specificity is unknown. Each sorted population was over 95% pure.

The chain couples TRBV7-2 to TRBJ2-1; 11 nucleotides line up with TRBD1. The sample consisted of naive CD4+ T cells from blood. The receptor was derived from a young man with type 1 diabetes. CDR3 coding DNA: TGTGCCAGCAACAAGGGACAGGGGGGTAATGAGCAGTTCTTC. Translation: CASNKGQGGNEQFF. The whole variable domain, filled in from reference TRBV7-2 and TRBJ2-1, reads GAGVSQSPSNKVTEKGKDVELRCDPISGHTALYWYRQSLGQGLEFLIYFQGNSAPDKSGLPSDRFSAERTGGSVSTLTIQRTQQEDSAVYLCASNKGQGGNEQFFGPGTRLTVL.